Described below is a single T cell receptor (beta chain) sequence and its context. The data are from a study of tumor-infiltrating lymphocytes in primary liver carcinoma. Production of TCR beta cDNA used about 500 ng total RNA together with a constant-region primer. Each TCR beta library was derived from three nested multiplex PCR rounds that employed slightly modified ARM-PCR. Amplification in the first two PCR rounds was performed using TRBV1-TRBV30 forward primers and a C-beta reverse primer for around 11 cycles each. TCRdb redid the calling of the multiplex PCR reads with MiXCR, one entry per CDR3 protein. Here the sample spans 190,000 or so distinct CDR3 sequences, about two thirds being singletons. Germline-derived CDR1 and CDR2 are MNHNY and SVGAGI (reference sequence). This CDR3 contains 15 residues. V lost 2 bases, J lost 4 bases, and 14 bases lay in between. It was unsorted whole blood that yielded blood RNA, and germline DNA was also extracted.

This sequence originates from a woman aged 60-75 years with primary liver carcinoma and hepatitis B virus infection. The rearrangement uses TRBV6-6 and TRBJ2-5; D is possibly TRBD1 (5 bases). What was sequenced was peripheral blood. CDR3 sequence reads: CASSYGQGSRETQYF. DNA for the CDR3: TGTGCCAGCAGTTACGGTCAGGGATCCCGAGAGACCCAGTACTTC.